This entry lists 28 T cell receptor beta chains sequenced from one sample in a study of cytomegalovirus exposure and HLA in healthy donors (dated by TCRdb to the late 2010s). Libraries were constructed by the immunoSEQ multiplex PCR assay. For the multiplex PCR, a mixture combining 60 forward primers for TCR Vbeta segments and 13 reverse primers for TCR Jbeta segments was used. Imported from immuneACCESS, the table was reduced by TCRdb to in-frame sequences with V and J called. These copies leave out some clones; in studies compared against another copy, an unresolved V gene accounts for under half, and the cause of the remainder is not known. Here the sample has 75,000 or so clones; around four fifths occur a single time. The top ten constitute 22% of the sample. Material for sequencing was PBMCs. The source of these receptors is a woman aged 25-40 years in good health and CMV-seropositive.

The chain couples TRBV20-1 to TRBJ2-7, with D possibly matching TRBD1 (7 bases). Per germline, CDR1 DFQATT and CDR2 SNEGSKA (reference sequence). Trimming removed 7 bases at V and 2 bases at J, with 9 bases between. This CDR3 has 11 residues. CDR3 in DNA: TGCAGTGGCAGGGGGGCCTACGAGCAGTACTTC. Translation gives CSGRGAYEQYF.

This clone appeared a few times. This chain connects TRBV30 to TRBJ2-5, with D perhaps TRBD2 (6 bases). Germline CDR1 GTSNPN, CDR2 SVGIG (reference sequence). The CDR3 is 12 amino acids. V was cut by 7 bases and J by 0 bases, with 9 bases left in between. In DNA, the CDR3 is TGTGCCTCTCGGGAGTACCAAGAGACCCAGTACTTC. This translates into CASREYQETQYF.

The J gene is TRBJ1-2, the V gene TRBV29-1; D might be TRBD1 (6 bases). This CDR3 contains 12 residues. From germline, CDR1 is SQVTM and CDR2 ANQGSEA. Trimming pared 6 bases from V and 2 bases from J, leaving 10 bases between. CDR3 sequence reads: CSVPRGNYGYTF. In nucleotides, the CDR3 is TGCAGCGTCCCCAGGGGAAACTATGGCTACACCTTC. Filled out from reference TRBV29-1 and TRBJ1-2, the complete variable domain reads SAVISQKPSRDICQRGTSLTIQCQVDSQVTMMFWYRQQPGQSLTLIATANQGSEATYESGFVIDKFPISRPNLTFSTLTVSNMSPEDSSIYLCSVPRGNYGYTFGSGTRLTVV.

The chain employs TRBV28 and TRBJ1-2, with D possibly being TRBD1 (5 bases). Trimming cost V 6 bases and J 3 bases, with 11 bases left between them. In germline, CDR1 is MDHEN, CDR2 SYDVKM. The CDR3 is made up of 13 amino acids. The CDR3: CASSPRQYYGYTF. In DNA, the CDR3 is TGTGCCAGCAGCCCTAGACAGTACTATGGCTACACCTTC.

This clone was detected once. This sequence joins TRBV5-1 and TRBJ2-4; 7 positions agree with TRBD2. The germline CDR1 and CDR2 sequences are SGHRS and YFSETQ. There are 17 residues in the CDR3. The junction had 13 bases not matched to a gene; V was cut back by 4 bases and J by 3 bases. CDR3 nucleotide sequence: TGCGCCAGCAGCCCTGAAACGGCGGGAGTAGGCAAAAACATTCAGTACTTC. Translation gives CASSPETAGVGKNIQYF.

The chain recombines TRBV11-2 with TRBJ2-7; no clear D gene. Germline-derived CDR1 and CDR2 are SGHAT and FQNNGV. CDR3 length: 14 amino acids. V was clipped by 0 bases and J by 4 bases, with 10 bases between them. CDR3 nucleotides: TGTGCCAGCAGCTTAGAGGGCTTTTTATACGAGCAGTACTTC. It yields the protein CASSLEGFLYEQYF.

The count of this clone is one. CDR3 bases: TGTGCCAGCAGCCCGCGGGTTGTCAATGAGCAGTTCTTC. Its protein product is CASSPRVVNEQFF. The chain recombines TRBV7-6 with TRBJ2-1; maybe TRBD2 (5 bases). CDR1 and CDR2 (germline): SGHVS, FNYEAQ. Trimming removed 5 bases at V and 6 bases at J, with 11 bases between. The CDR3 contains 13 residues.

The chain uses TRBV27 and TRBJ2-5, with a possible D match to TRBD1 (6 bases). Trimming left V 5 bases short and J 5 bases short, with 12 bases between. The germline V gene encodes CDR1 MNHEY and CDR2 SMNVEV (reference sequence). The CDR3 spans 13 residues. The DNA of the CDR3 is TGTGCCAGCAGTCGACAGGCTGGGGAGACCCAGTACTTC. Amino acids: CASSRQAGETQYF.

The chain couples TRBV4-2 to TRBJ2-2; 7 positions match TRBD2. V gave up 0 bases and J gave up 5 bases; unmatched junction bases: 3. There are 15 residues in the CDR3. In germline, CDR1 is LGHNA, CDR2 YNFKEQ. CDR3 sequence: CASSQDAGDTGELFF. CDR3 in DNA: TGTGCCAGCAGCCAAGATGCGGGAGATACCGGGGAGCTGTTTTTT.

This chain links TRBV19 with TRBJ1-1, with D hard to call. Germline V CDR1 and CDR2: LNHDA, SQIVND (reference sequence). Trimming removed 4 bases at V and 1 base at J, with 10 bases between. This CDR3 region has 14 residues. This CDR3 is CASSSRGANTEAFF. As DNA, the CDR3 is TGTGCCAGTAGTAGCAGAGGCGCGAACACTGAAGCTTTCTTT.

This chain connects TRBV2 to TRBJ2-7, with TRBD2 matching over 12 bases. Germline CDR1 is SNHLY and CDR2 is FYNNEI. This CDR3 contains 16 residues. Losses at the gene ends were 6 bases for V and 2 bases for J; bases not matched to a gene: 8. CDR3 region: CASRLRTSGATYEQYF. The CDR3 DNA reads TGTGCCAGCAGACTGAGGACTAGCGGGGCCACCTACGAGCAGTACTTC.

The count of this clone is one. The chain has TRBV19 and TRBJ1-1; the D gene is possibly TRBD1 (5 bases). Per germline, CDR1 LNHDA and CDR2 SQIVND (reference sequence). The CDR3 is made up of 13 amino acids. Between the trimmed V and J ends, which lost 4 bases and 6 bases, there was a span of 12 bases. In nucleotides, the CDR3 is TGTGCCAGTAGTACAGCAGGGATAGCTGAAGCTTTCTTT. Encoded protein: CASSTAGIAEAFF.

The chain links TRBV7-8 to TRBJ1-5; 7 bases are shared with TRBD1. Germline trimming cut 5 bases from V and 3 bases from J; bases unmatched to any gene: 7. CDR1 is SGHVS, CDR2 FQNEAQ, per germline. The CDR3 totals 15 residues. The CDR3 protein is CASSQSTGINQPQHF. CDR3 DNA sequence: TGTGCCAGCAGCCAATCGACAGGGATCAATCAGCCCCAGCATTTT.

The rearrangement joins TRBV7-6 to TRBJ2-7; D call uncertain. With 4 bases removed from V and 4 bases from J, the gap between germline ends came to 11 bases. Germline-derived CDR1 and CDR2 are SGHVS and FNYEAQ. This CDR3 region has 13 residues. Here the CDR3 reads CASSSSHFYEQYF. The CDR3 nucleotides read TGTGCCAGCAGCTCGTCACATTTTTACGAGCAGTACTTC.

This clone has just one count. V is TRBV30 and J is TRBJ2-5, with D possibly being TRBD2 (5 bases). V was shortened by 4 bases and J by 2 bases, with 8 bases between the two germline ends. The CDR3 totals 12 residues. Germline CDR1 is GTSNPN and CDR2 is SVGIG (reference sequence). CDR3 region: CAWNSGQETQYF. The CDR3 DNA reads TGTGCCTGGAACTCGGGGCAAGAGACCCAGTACTTC. The entire variable domain, with the rest obtained from reference TRBV30 and TRBJ2-5, is as follows: SQTIHQWPATLVQPVGSPLSLECTVEGTSNPNLYWYRQAAGRGLQLLFYSVGIGQISSEVPQNLSASRPQDRQFILSSKKLLLSDSGFYLCAWNSGQETQYFGPGTRLLVL.

This chain uses TRBV19 with TRBJ1-4; D might be TRBD1 (6 bases). Germline CDR1 is LNHDA and CDR2 is SQIVND (reference sequence). The CDR3 is made up of 14 amino acids. V was trimmed by 5 bases and J by 7 bases, leaving 14 bases between them. The CDR3 is CASSLQGGGEKLFF. The CDR3 nucleotides read TGTGCCAGTAGTCTACAGGGCGGGGGTGAAAAACTGTTTTTT.

The chain combines TRBV30 with TRBJ1-2; the match to TRBD1 covers 8 bases. CDR3 size: 14 residues. Germline CDR1 and CDR2: GTSNPN and SVGIG (reference sequence). The V gene end was trimmed by 3 bases and the J gene end by 8 bases; junction bases not matched to a gene: 11. As DNA, the CDR3 is TGTGCCTGGAGGGGTAAATCAGGGGGCGCCGGCTACACCTTC. This gives the protein CAWRGKSGGAGYTF.

The gene calls are TRBV5-8 and TRBJ2-3; 7 positions agree with TRBD2. Per germline, CDR1 SGHTS and CDR2 YDEGEE. With 4 bases clipped from V and 2 bases from J, the junction kept 10 bases outside the gene matches. The CDR3 is 16 amino acids. The CDR3 sequence: CASSPPERESTDTQYF. The DNA for the CDR3 is TGTGCCAGCAGCCCACCCGAGCGGGAATCCACAGATACGCAGTATTTT.

This clone was picked up one time. The same CDR3 also results from other DNA sequences found in this sample. This chain links TRBV5-1 with TRBJ1-2; the match to TRBD1 covers 8 bases. Germline-derived CDR1 and CDR2 are SGHRS and YFSETQ. The CDR3 has 14 amino acids. J lost 3 bases, V lost 0 bases, and 1 base had no gene match. The DNA for the CDR3 is TGCGCCAGCAGCTTGGAACAGGGGGACTATGGCTACACCTTC. Its protein product is CASSLEQGDYGYTF.

The genes are TRBV5-1 and TRBJ1-4, with D unclear. V was pared by 0 bases and J by 5 bases, with 5 bases between. CDR1 SGHRS and CDR2 YFSETQ come from the germline V gene. The CDR3 spans 13 residues. In DNA form, the CDR3 reads TGCGCCAGCAGCTTGGTCCCAAATGAAAAACTGTTTTTT. It codes for CASSLVPNEKLFF.

This clone has only one observation. Here the CDR3 reads CASRTGTGVGTDTQYF. As DNA, the CDR3 is TGTGCCAGCAGGACCGGGACAGGGGTTGGCACAGATACGCAGTATTTT. This chain links TRBV5-4 with TRBJ2-3; 10 nucleotides agree with TRBD1. After removal of 5 bases from V and 1 base from J, the junction contained 7 bases not matched to a gene. The CDR3 spans 16 residues. CDR1 and CDR2 from the germline V gene are SGHNT and YYREEE (reference sequence).

A single count supports this clone. The genes are TRBV19 and TRBJ1-5; 7 positions agree with TRBD1. Looked up from germline, CDR1 is LNHDA and CDR2 is SQIVND (reference sequence). The CDR3 is 14 amino acids. V dropped 6 bases and J dropped 3; count of bases not matched to a gene: 5. In DNA form, the CDR3 reads TGTGCCAGTAGAGGGGGCTTTTTCAATCAGCCCCAGCATTTT. Its translation is CASRGGFFNQPQHF.

The gene calls are TRBV27 and TRBJ2-1; D is unclear. V was cut by 3 bases and J by 7 bases, with 7 bases left in between. The CDR3 consists of 12 residues. Per the germline V gene, CDR1 is MNHEY and CDR2 is SMNVEV (reference sequence). DNA for the CDR3: TGTGCCAGCAGTTTCAGGTTTAATGAGCAGTTCTTC. Translation gives CASSFRFNEQFF.

This clone is a singleton in its sample. The rearrangement uses TRBV2 and TRBJ1-3; D not certain. The CDR3 sequence is 18 residues long. V dropped 0 bases and J dropped 3 bases, with 18 bases sitting between them. The germline CDR1 and CDR2 sequences are SNHLY and FYNNEI. This CDR3 is CASSEARSGEFFGNTIYF. CDR3 sequence (DNA): TGTGCCAGCAGTGAAGCGCGGTCCGGGGAATTCTTTGGAAACACCATATATTTT. Complete variable domain (other parts from reference TRBV2 and TRBJ1-3): EPEVTQTPSHQVTQMGQEVILRCVPISNHLYFYWYRQILGQKVEFLVSFYNNEISEKSEIFDDQFSVERPDGSNFTLKIRSTKLEDSAMYFCASSEARSGEFFGNTIYFGEGSWLTVV.

The chain combines TRBV6-4 with TRBJ2-5; unclear D gene. Per the germline V gene, CDR1 is MRHNA and CDR2 is SNTAGT. Trimming took off 0 bases at V and 5 bases at J, with 19 bases between the two ends. The CDR3 is 17 residues long. CDR3 residues: CASSDSPRRTVEETQYF. CDR3 coding DNA: TGTGCCAGCAGTGACTCGCCGCGGAGAACGGTGGAGGAGACCCAGTACTTC.

This clone was observed a handful of times. The chain employs TRBV4-1 and TRBJ1-1; D remains unclear. The CDR3 extends over 14 amino acids. Germline CDR1 is MGHRA and CDR2 is YSYEKL. Deletions cut 0 bases from V and 6 bases from J, with 11 bases between. Here the CDR3 DNA reads TGCGCCAGCAGCCAAGATCGGGATTTCGCTGAAGCTTTCTTT. This sequence encodes CASSQDRDFAEAFF.

About this clone itself: A read error may explain this, as a much larger clone is one base away. The chain couples TRBV6-5 to TRBJ1-1, with D maybe TRBD1 (5 bases). CDR3 size: 11 residues. Germline V CDR1 and CDR2: MNHEY, SVGAGI. V lost 10 bases and J 3 bases, leaving 9 bases between the germline ends. The CDR3 DNA sequence: TGTGCCACCGCAGGGTACACTGAAGCTTTCTTT. Its translation: CATAGYTEAFF.

The V gene is TRBV19, the J gene TRBJ1-2; tentative D call: TRBD1 (5 bases). Germline V lookup: CDR1 LNHDA, CDR2 SQIVND (reference sequence). CDR3 length equals 15 residues. V lost 0 bases and J lost 0, with 8 bases in between. The CDR3, as DNA: TGTGCCAGTAGTATAGATCTGACAGCTAACTATGGCTACACCTTC. The encoded protein is CASSIDLTANYGYTF.